A selection of T cell receptor beta chains follows, all from one sample in a study of T-cell memory formation after mild COVID-19. TCRdb re-called the 5' RACE reads with MiXCR, one entry per CDR3 protein. This table holds tens of thousands of distinct CDR3 sequences, about a sixth found once. Specimen: PBMCs or a T cell subset sorted from them (not recorded which). The receptors shown here come from an adult woman who had mild COVID-19 (a few samples of this study predate the infection). Cell type and time point are not known. CDR3s leave out the opening cysteine and the closing phenylalanine or tryptophan.

V gene | CDR3 protein
TRBV7-2 | ASSLRVVGGHTDTQY
TRBV7-8 | ASSRTGGYEQY
TRBV6-8 | ASSRPRGSYEQY
TRBV7-9 | ASSLVRGAKDNEQF
TRBV12-3/TRBV12-4 | ASSPPGVGGMNTEAF
TRBV28 | ASSFGLAGWETQY
TRBV29-1 | SGILAGGSLYNEQF
TRBV12-3/TRBV12-4 | ASSSTGSPGDTQY
TRBV4-3 | ASSQETGQVTYEQY
TRBV6-1 | ASSPHGWSDEQY
TRBV7-6 | ASSLGEDLYEQY
TRBV20-1 | SARDPLSYEQY
TRBV7-2 | ASSFPSAANEQY
TRBV7-2 | ASSFYQGARNIQY
TRBV29-1 | SVAGGFGQETQY
TRBV7-9 | ASSSSKGKNEQF
TRBV5-1 | ASSLGAVGTEAF
TRBV12-3/TRBV12-4 | ASSFGVGYT
TRBV7-9 | ASSLVARAYEQY
TRBV20-1 | SARDTLAGANEQF
TRBV18 | ASSPDMNTEAF
TRBV9 | ASAGGAGNYGYT
TRBV6-5 | ASSREGGEGDTQY
TRBV9 | ASSITGNTIY
TRBV6-5 | ASSYGRGSTEAF
TRBV20-1 | SAAGTGVRNLAKNIQY
TRBV7-8 | GSSTPPTSGGDNEQF
TRBV6-2/TRBV6-3 | ASSYATVSYNEQF
TRBV7-2 | ASSLPRGNEQY
TRBV12-3/TRBV12-4 | ASSPYRDHPYNEQF
TRBV12-3/TRBV12-4 | ASSLGGVIKPQH
TRBV12-3/TRBV12-4 | ASSLVGGTDTQY
TRBV7-9 | ASSLGHLVGIQY
TRBV4-1 | ASSKTDLSGGSTDTQY
TRBV28 | ASSYPLTGVGVSYEQY
TRBV7-8 | ASSRDPGPLTGELF
TRBV29-1 | SVGPPGDEQF
TRBV5-1 | ASSSSQGDTEAF
TRBV13 | ASSFGGGMEQF
TRBV5-1 | ASSIGQGVTYEQY
TRBV15 | ATSREGSNQPQH
TRBV3-1 | ASSQVRLSGGSYNEQF
TRBV19 | ASRRGTGLPYEQY
TRBV20-1 | SARDHRTYDTGELF
TRBV20-1 | SAISSVGSVAAF
TRBV20-1 | SARGDTDYEQY
TRBV27 | ASSLVGGLISYEQY
TRBV5-6 | ASSLGGASYNEQF
TRBV29-1 | SVEAGTNYNEQF
TRBV20-1 | SARDYNEQF
TRBV6-5 | ASSYSAGHTDTQY
TRBV12-3/TRBV12-4 | ASSWTSGKSYEQY